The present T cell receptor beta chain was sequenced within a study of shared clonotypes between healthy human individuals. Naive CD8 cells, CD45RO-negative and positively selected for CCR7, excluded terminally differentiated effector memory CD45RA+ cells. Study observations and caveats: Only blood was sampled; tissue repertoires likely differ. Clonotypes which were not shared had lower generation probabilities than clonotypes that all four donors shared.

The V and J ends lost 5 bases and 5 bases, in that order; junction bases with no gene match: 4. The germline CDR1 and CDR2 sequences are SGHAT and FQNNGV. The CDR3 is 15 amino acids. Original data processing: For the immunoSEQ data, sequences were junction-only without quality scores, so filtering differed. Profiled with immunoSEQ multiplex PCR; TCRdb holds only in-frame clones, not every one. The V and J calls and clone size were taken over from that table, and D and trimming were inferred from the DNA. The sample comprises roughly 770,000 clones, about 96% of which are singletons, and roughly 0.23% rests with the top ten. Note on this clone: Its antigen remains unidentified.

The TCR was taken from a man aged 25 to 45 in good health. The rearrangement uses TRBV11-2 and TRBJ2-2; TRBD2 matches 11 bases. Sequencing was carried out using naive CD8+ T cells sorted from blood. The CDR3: CASSRLAGLTGELFF. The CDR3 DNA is TGTGCCAGCAGCAGACTAGCGGGACTAACCGGGGAGCTGTTTTTT.